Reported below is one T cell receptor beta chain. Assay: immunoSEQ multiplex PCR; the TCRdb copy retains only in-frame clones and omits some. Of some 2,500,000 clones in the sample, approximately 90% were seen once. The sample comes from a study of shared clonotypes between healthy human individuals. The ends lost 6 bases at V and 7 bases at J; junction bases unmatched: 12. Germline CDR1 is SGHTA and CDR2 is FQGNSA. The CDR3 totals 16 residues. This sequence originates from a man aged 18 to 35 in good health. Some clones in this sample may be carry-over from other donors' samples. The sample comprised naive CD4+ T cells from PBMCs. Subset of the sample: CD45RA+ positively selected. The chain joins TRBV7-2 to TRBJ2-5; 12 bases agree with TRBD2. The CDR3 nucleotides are TGTGCCAGCAGAACCTCCGGGACTAGCGGGTCCGGGACCCAGTACTTC. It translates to CASRTSGTSGSGTQYF. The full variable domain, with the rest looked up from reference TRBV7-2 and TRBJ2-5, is GAGVSQSPSNKVTEKGKDVELRCDPISGHTALYWYRQSLGQGLEFLIYFQGNSAPDKSGLPSDRFSAERTGGSVSTLTIQRTQQEDSAVYLCASRTSGTSGSGTQYFGPGTRLLVL.